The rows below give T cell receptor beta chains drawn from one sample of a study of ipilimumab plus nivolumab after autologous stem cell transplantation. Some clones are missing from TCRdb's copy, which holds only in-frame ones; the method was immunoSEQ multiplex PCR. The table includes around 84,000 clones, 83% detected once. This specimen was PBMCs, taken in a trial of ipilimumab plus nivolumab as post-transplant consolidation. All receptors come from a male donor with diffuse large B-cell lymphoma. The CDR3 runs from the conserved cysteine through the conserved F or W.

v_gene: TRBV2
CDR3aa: CASEENTIYF

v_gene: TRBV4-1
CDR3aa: CASSQDRAAGTQSPLHF

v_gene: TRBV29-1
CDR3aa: CSVLGGAHAEAFF

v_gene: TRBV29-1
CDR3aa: CSLTLEGTDTQYF

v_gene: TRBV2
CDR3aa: CASSRSSYEQYF

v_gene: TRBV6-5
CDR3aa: CASSYSTPASGGTQYF

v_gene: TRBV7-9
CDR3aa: CASSLTGTGGDTQYF

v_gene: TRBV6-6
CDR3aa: CASGSGQTASNQPQHF

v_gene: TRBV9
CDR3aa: CASSVTGTSSQETQYF

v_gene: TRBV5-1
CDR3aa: CASSLEGGLGGYTF

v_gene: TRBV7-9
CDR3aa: CASSSRGGSNQPQHF

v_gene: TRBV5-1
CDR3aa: CASSVGNSEQYF

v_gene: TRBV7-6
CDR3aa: CASSLWTGNTEAFF

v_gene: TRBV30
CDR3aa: CAWSPRRGQPQHF